This T cell receptor beta chain was recovered during a study of shared clonotypes between healthy human individuals (TCRdb year 2020). Background for the entire study: Two women and a few men aged 18 to 49 years were included in the cohort. Blood TCR repertoires of a handful of healthy adults were deeply sequenced to estimate repertoire size and the extent of clonotype sharing between individuals. Libraries were prepared and TCR repertoires were sequenced by different laboratories using diverse techniques, in order to increase sequencing depth and limit assay-specific biases. Leukapheresis yielded between about 0.94 and 10 billion PBMCs per donor. For each donor, CD4 naive and CD4 memory were each run on three plates, CD8 naive on two plates, and CD8 memory on one plate.

General findings and caveats noted by the study authors: Rarefaction of sorted-subset datasets indicated incomplete sequencing despite the large sequencing depth. Because the study included only a small number of donors, the genetic and exposure-history diversity represented was limited. Naive subsets generally had larger estimated clonotype richness than memory subsets did. Sampling was restricted to blood, and TCR repertoires in tissues likely differ from the TCR repertoires found in blood. Higher generation probabilities were observed for clonotypes shared by all four sorted-subset donors than for non-shared clonotypes. Pairwise subsampling led to the expectation that sequencing depth would affect the degree of clonotype sharing among donors. About 5% of naive CD4, around 3.5% of naive CD8, about 2.4% of memory CD4, and 0.35% to 0.4% of memory CD8 clonotypes were shared across a few donors.

CD8 naive samples were obtained by positive selection for CCR7 among CD45RO-negative cells, yielding a CD45RA+CCR7+ population from which TemRA cells were excluded. Donors were healthy HIV-negative adults with no recently reported acute infections or vaccinations. Every donor was a Caucasian adult residing in Nashville, Tennessee, USA. Blood was obtained by leukapheresis, after which PBMCs were separated by Ficoll-Histopaque density gradient centrifugation and cryopreserved in liquid nitrogen vapor phase. Analytical flow cytometry was used to check the purity and quantity of each magnetically sorted T cell population. From each sorted fraction, genomic DNA was isolated and quantified by UV absorbance on a Nanodrop 2000c. Using the deep immunoSEQ assay, multiplex PCR amplified TCR CDR3 regions from genomic DNA. Extracted genomic DNA from each cell subset was spread evenly across all wells of several immunoSEQ 96-well plates, with each plate serving as a replicate. For sorted subsets, each replicate PCR was loaded with 200 to 250 ng genomic DNA, equivalent to 32,000 or so T cell genomes. Purified libraries were measured with a Qubit 3.0 fluorometer, size-checked on a Bioanalyzer 2100, and measured again with the KAPA Library Quantification kit. Every immunoSEQ 96-well plate was sequenced on a dedicated single-read 150-cycle Illumina NextSeq 550 flow cell. In the authors' own workflow: Because only junctional sequences without quality scores were contained in the immunoSEQ output, filtering matching that applied to full-length reads could not be performed. To assign V/J genes and CDR3, sequences were annotated using PyIR, a Python wrapper for IgBLAST v1.9, with IMGT germline references. Any read was removed if the V/J assignment was weak (E-value above 1e-6), the CDR3 was missing, or the read contained stop codons, out-of-frame junctions, or ambiguous translated residues. V3J clonotypes were defined as sequences sharing an identical inferred V gene, J gene, and CDR3 amino acid sequence. Percentage overlap between repertoires was calculated by dividing the number of shared unique clonotypes by the size of the smaller repertoire. Richness of each repertoire was evaluated using RTK rarefaction, the Chao1 estimator, and Recon v2.1 estimates of unobserved clonotypes. Generation probabilities for all TCRbeta clonotypes obtained by the gDNA method from a few donors were computed using OLGA. TCRdb took over this immuneACCESS table, retaining in-frame rearrangements with V and J assigned. Such tables are incomplete; in checked studies, under half of the missing clones stem from an unresolved V gene, and the remainder is unexplained. The V and J calls and the clone size are those of that table, but D and trimming were determined from the DNA. The sample profile shows about 2.2 million clones; just under 95% of them were found once. Together, the top ten hold more than 1.5% of the sample.

With respect to this clone: Its antigen specificity is not known. Base-call qualities are not available, and no considerably larger clone is one nucleotide away.

The specimen sequenced was naive CD8+ T cells from PBMCs. This sample's cell subset or site label indicates: CD45RA+CCR7+. This clonotype was obtained from a man younger than 35 in good health. Some clones in this sample may be carry-over from other donors' samples.

This receptor carries the CDR3 CASSFPQGGTEAFF. The nucleotide sequence is TGTGCCAGCAGCTTCCCTCAGGGTGGCACTGAAGCTTTCTTT. The V gene is TRBV5-6 and the J gene is TRBJ1-1; the D gene is perhaps TRBD1, on 5 matching bases. The germline V gene sets CDR1 to SGHDT and CDR2 to YYEEEE. The trim is 2 bases for V and 4 bases for J, with a gap of 12 bases between the germline ends. From cysteine to phenylalanine, the CDR3 is 14 amino acids long. Just the 42-base CDR3 DNA is kept, in frame starting at base 1.